Listed here is a single TCR beta chain. The data are from a study of control samples from healthy donors and cancer patients. Data came from immunoSEQ multiplex PCR; TCRdb stores just in-frame clones and leaves some out. The profile shows 90,000 to 100,000 clones, around 89% of them singletons. Germline V gene data show CDR1 as MNHEY and CDR2 as SVGAGI. CDR3 length: 15 residues. V gave up 3 bases and J gave up 6 bases; unmatched junction bases: 5. The chain combines TRBV6-5 with TRBJ1-6; 7 nucleotides match TRBD1. The receptor was derived from a woman aged 70-85 years in good health. The specimen was blood. The CDR3 DNA is TGTGCCAGCAGTTATGGACAGGACTCTAATTCACCCCTCCACTTT. This gives the protein CASSYGQDSNSPLHF.